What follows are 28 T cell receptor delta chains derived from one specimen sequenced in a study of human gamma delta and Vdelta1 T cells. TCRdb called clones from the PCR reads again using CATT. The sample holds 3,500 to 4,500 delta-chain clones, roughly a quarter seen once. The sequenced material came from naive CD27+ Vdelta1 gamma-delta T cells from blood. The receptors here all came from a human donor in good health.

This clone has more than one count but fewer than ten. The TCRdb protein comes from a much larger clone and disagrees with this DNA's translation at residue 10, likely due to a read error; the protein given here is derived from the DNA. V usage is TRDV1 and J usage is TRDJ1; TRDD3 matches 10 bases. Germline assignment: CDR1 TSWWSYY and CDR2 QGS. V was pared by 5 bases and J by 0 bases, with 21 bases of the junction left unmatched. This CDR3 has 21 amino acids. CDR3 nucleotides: TGTGCTCTTGGGACGGGGGATACGCTTATGGCCCCCTCAAAGTACACCGATAAACTCATCTTT. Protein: CALGTGDTLMAPSKYTDKLIF.

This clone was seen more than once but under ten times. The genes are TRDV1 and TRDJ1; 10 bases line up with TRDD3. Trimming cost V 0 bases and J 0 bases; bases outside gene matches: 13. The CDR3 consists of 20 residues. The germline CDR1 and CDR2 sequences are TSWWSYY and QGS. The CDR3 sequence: CALGELRNLLGDRNTDKLIF. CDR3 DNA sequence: TGTGCTCTTGGGGAACTACGAAACCTACTGGGGGATCGCAACACCGATAAACTCATCTTT.

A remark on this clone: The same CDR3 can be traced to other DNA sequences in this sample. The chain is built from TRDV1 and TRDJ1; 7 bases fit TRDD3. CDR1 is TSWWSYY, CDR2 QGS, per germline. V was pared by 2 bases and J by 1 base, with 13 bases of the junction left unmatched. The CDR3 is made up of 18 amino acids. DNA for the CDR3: TGTGCTCTTGGGGAAACACCTGGGGGTTTAGACCTCACCGATAAACTCATCTTT. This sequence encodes CALGETPGGLDLTDKLIF.

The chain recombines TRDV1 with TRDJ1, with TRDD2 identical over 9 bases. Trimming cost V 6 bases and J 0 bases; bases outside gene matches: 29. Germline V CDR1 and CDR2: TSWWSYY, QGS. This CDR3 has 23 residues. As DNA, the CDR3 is TGTGCTCTTGGCCCCAAGGGCCTTCCTACCCACGAGGGGATATGGGGGTACACCGATAAACTCATCTTT. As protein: CALGPKGLPTHEGIWGYTDKLIF.

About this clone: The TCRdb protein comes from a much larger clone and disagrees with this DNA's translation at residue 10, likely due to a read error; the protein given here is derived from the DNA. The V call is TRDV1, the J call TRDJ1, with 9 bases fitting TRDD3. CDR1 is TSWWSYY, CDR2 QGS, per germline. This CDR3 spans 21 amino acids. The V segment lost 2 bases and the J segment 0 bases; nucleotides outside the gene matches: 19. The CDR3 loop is CALGESSLRAWGIWDTDKLIF. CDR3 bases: TGTGCTCTTGGGGAATCCTCCCTCCGGGCGTGGGGGATATGGGACACCGATAAACTCATCTTT.

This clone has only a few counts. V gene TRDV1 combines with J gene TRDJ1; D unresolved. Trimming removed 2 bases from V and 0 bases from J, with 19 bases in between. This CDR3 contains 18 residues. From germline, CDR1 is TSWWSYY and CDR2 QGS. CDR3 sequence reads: CALGENDAPVGHTDKLIF. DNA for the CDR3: TGTGCTCTTGGGGAAAACGACGCTCCAGTGGGTCACACCGATAAACTCATCTTT.

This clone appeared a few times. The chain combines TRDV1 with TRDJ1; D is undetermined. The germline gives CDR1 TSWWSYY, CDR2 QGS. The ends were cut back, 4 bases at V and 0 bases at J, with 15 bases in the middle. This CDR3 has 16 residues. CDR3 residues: CALGVPPRRDTDKLIF. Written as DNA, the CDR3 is TGTGCTCTTGGGGTCCCCCCAAGAAGGGACACCGATAAACTCATCTTT.

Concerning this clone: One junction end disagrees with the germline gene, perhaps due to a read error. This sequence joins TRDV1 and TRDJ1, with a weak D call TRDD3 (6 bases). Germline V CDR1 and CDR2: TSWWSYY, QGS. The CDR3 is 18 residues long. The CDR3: CALGGGDPKGLGGDKLIF. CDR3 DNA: TGTGCGCTTGGGGGCGGGGATCCCAAGGGGCTAGGAGGCGATAAACTCATCTTT.

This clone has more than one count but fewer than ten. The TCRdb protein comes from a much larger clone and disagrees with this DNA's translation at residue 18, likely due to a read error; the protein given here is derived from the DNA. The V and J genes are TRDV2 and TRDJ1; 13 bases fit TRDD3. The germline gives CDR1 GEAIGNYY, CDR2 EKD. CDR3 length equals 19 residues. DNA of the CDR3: TGTGCCTGTGACCTAGAACTGGGGGATACGTTGGCCGACACCGATAAACTCACCTTT. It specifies CACDLELGDTLADTDKLTF.

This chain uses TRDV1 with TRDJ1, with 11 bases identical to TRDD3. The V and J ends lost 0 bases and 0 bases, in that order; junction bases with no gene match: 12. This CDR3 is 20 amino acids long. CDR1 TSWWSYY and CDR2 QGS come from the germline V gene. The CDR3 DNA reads TGTGCTCTTGGGGAACTCGGATGGGGGATACGAGTCGTGTACACCGATAAACTCATCTTT. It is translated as CALGELGWGIRVVYTDKLIF.

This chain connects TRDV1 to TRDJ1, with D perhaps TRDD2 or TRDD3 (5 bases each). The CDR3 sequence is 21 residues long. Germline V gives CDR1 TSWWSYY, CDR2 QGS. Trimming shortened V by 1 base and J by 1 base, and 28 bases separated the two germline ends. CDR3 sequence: CALGERDPYTGERGPTDKLIF. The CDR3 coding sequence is TGTGCTCTTGGGGAACGGGACCCCTACACCGGGGAGAGAGGTCCCACCGATAAACTCATCTTT.

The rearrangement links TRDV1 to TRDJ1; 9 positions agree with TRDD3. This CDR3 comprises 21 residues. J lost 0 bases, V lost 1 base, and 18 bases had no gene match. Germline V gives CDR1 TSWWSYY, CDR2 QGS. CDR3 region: CALGEPRPTPWSGGYTDKLIF. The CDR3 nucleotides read TGTGCTCTTGGGGAACCTCGACCTACTCCATGGTCTGGGGGATACACCGATAAACTCATCTTT.

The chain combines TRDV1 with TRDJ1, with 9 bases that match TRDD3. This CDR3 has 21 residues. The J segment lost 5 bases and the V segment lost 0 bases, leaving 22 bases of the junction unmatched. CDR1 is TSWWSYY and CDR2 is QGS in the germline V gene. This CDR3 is CALGELAGERLFWGIADKLIF. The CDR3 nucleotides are TGTGCTCTTGGGGAACTAGCGGGCGAACGGCTATTCTGGGGGATTGCTGATAAACTCATCTTT.

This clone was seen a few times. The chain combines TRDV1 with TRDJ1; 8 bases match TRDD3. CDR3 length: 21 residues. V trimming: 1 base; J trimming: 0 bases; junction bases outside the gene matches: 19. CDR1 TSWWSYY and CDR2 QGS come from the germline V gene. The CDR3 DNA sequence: TGTGCTCTTGGGGAACCATTGTTTACTCCCCTGGCTGGGGGAAACACCGATAAACTCATCTTT. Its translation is CALGEPLFTPLAGGNTDKLIF.

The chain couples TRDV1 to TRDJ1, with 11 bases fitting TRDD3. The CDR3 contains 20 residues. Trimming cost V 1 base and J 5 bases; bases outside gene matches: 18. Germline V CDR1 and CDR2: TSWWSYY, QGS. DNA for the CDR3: TGTGCTCTTGGGGAACCGAGAGATTACTGGGGGATAGGGACGCAAGATAAACTCATCTTT. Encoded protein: CALGEPRDYWGIGTQDKLIF.

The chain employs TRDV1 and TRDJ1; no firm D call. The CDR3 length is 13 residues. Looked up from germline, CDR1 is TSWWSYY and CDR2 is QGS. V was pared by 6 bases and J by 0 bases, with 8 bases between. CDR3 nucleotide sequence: TGTGCTCTTGGATCCTTTTACACCGATAAACTCATCTTT. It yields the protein CALGSFYTDKLIF.

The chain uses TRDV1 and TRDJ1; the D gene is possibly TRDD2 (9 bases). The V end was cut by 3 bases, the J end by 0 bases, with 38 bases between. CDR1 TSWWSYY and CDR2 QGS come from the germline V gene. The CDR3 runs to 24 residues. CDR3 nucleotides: TGTGCTCTTGGGGACCTCCCTCGCCCTTCCTACAGGTGGGGGATTCGCTATTACACCGATAAACTCATCTTT. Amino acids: CALGDLPRPSYRWGIRYYTDKLIF.

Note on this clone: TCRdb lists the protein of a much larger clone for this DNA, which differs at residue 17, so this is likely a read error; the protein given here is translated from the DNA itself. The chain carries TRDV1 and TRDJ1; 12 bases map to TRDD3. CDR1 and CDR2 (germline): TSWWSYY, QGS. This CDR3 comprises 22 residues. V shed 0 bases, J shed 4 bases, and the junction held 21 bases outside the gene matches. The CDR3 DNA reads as TGTGCTCTTGGGGAACTGTTGCTCCGTGGATACTGGGGGATACCTTCCATCGATAAACTCATCTTT. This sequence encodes CALGELLLRGYWGIPSIDKLIF.

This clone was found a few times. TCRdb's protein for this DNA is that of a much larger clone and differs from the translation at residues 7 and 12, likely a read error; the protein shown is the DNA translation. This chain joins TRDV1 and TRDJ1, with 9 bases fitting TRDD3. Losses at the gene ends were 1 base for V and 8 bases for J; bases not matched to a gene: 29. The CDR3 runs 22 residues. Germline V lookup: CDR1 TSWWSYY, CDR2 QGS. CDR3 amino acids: CALGEPNVWGICGWQNNNKLIF. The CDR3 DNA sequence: TGTGCTCTTGGGGAACCCAACGTATGGGGGATATGCGGTTGGCAAAACAACAACAAACTCATCTTT.

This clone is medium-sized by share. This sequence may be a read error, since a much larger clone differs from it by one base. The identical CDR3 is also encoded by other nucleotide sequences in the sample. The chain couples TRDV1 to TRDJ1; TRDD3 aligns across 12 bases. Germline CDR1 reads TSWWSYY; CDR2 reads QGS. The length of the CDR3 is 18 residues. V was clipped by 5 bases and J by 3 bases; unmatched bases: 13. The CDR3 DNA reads TGTGCTCTTGGGCGAACGAGCCCTAACTGGGGGATACCCGATAAACTCATCTTT. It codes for CALGRTSPNWGIPDKLIF.

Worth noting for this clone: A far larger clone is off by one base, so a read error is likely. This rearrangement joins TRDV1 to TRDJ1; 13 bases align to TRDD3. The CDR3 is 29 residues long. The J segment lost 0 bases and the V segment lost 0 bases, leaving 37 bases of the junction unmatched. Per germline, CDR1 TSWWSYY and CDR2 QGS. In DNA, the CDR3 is TGTGCTCTTGGGGAACTAGCTGGGTATCTGCCTTCCTTCACTTCACTGGGGGATACGCGGAATCTGTACACCGATAAACTCATCTTT. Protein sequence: CALGELAGYLPSFTSLGDTRNLYTDKLIF.

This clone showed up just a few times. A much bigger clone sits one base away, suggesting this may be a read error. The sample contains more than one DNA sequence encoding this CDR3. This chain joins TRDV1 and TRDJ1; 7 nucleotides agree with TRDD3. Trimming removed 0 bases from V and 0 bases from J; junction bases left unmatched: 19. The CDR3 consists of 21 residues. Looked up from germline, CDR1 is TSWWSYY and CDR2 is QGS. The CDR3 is CALGELDGIFGGGWNTDKLIF. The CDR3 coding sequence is TGTGCTCTTGGGGAACTAGACGGTATTTTTGGCGGGGGATGGAACACCGATAAACTCATCTTT.

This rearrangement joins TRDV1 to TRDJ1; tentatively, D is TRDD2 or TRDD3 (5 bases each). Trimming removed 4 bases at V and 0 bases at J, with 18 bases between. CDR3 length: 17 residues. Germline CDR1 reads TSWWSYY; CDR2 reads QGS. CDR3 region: CALGASPRGLHTDKLIF. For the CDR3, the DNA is TGTGCTCTTGGGGCTTCCCCTAGGGGGTTACACACCGATAAACTCATCTTT.

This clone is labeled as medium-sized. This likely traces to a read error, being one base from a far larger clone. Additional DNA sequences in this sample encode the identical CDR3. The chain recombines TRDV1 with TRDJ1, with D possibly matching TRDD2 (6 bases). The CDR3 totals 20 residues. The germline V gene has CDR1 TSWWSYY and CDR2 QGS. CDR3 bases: TGTGCTCTTGGGCCCTTTAAAGGTCCCTTCCCTGGTACGTACACCGACAAACTCATCTTT. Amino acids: CALGPFKGPFPGTYTDKLIF.

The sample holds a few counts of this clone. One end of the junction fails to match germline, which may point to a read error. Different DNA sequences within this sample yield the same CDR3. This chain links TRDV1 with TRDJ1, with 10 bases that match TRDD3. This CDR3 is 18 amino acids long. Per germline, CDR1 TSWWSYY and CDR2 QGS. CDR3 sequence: CSGLPSLSLLGDTDKLIF. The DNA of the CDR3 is TGCTCTGGACTCCCTTCCCTATCCTTACTGGGGGATACCGATAAACTCATCTTT.

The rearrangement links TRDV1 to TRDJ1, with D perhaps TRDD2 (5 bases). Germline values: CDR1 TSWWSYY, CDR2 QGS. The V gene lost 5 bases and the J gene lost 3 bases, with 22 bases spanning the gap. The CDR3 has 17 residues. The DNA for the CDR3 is TGTGCTCTTGGGTTACAGGGGCCCTACAGGGGTCCCGATAAACTCATCTTT. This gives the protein CALGLQGPYRGPDKLIF.

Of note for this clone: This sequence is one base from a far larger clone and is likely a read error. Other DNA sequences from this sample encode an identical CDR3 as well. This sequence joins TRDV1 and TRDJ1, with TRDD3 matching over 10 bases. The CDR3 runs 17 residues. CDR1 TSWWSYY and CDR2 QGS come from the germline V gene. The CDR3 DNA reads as TGTGCCCTTGGGCGCCGCTTCGTACTGGGGGATACCGATAAACTCATCTTT. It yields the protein CALGRRFVLGDTDKLIF.

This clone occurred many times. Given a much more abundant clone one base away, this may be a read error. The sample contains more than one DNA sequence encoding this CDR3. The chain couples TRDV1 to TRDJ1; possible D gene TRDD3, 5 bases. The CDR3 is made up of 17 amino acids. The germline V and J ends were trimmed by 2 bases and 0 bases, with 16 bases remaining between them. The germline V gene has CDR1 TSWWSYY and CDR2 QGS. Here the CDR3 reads CALGEIHPKGDTDKLIF. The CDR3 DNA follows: TGTGCTCTTGGGGAAATCCACCCGAAGGGGGACACCGATAAACTCATCTTT.